The clone carrying this TCR beta chain was observed at least ten times. This sample was taken from a study of T cells in Graves' hyperthyroidism and ophthalmopathy. Amplification of TCR beta CDR3 regions was performed using RNA transcripts as template. HTBI primers were used for first-round RT-PCR of the TCR CDR3. MiXCR was run by TCRdb on the multiplex PCR reads, yielding one entry per CDR3 protein. Counted here are about 540,000 distinct CDR3 sequences, 46% occurring once; the ten biggest clones make up more than 7%. Not enrolled were patients with uncontrolled infection, other autoimmune disease, pregnancy or lactation. Input material: peripheral blood or thyroid tissue (not recorded which). This receptor was identified in a woman aged 18-29 years with Graves' hyperthyroidism.

CDR3 bases: TGTGCCAGCAGCGCGACCAACCAAGAGACCCAGTACTTC. Translating gives CASSATNQETQYF. The chain is built from TRBV6-2 or TRBV6-3 and TRBJ2-5; D is unresolved. The ends were cut back, 6 bases at V and 0 bases at J, with 8 bases in the middle. The CDR3 spans 13 residues. CDR1 MNHEY and CDR2 SVGEGT come from the germline V gene.